This record covers a single T cell receptor beta chain. Source study methods: How many nucleated cells were present was estimated from reference gene primer amplification. Assay used: immunoSEQ multiplex PCR; TCRdb lists only in-frame clones, some missing. V and J calls and clone size come straight from that table; D and trimming were deduced from the DNA. The table lists about 180,000 clones, more than 75% of them singletons, with nearly 2.5% in the top ten. Trimming removed 1 base from V and 6 bases from J, with 11 bases in between. The CDR3 is made up of 14 amino acids. The germline CDR1 and CDR2 sequences are SGHRS and YFSETQ. This record comes from a study of blood T cell repertoires in COVID-19. Study-level information: Samples came from the United States, Italy and Spain, spanning acute and convalescent COVID-19. From T cells, B-cell-depleted T cells, or PBMCs came the material, which was cDNA or gDNA.

The receptor was isolated from a man aged 40-55 years with active or convalescent COVID-19. The chain combines TRBV5-1 with TRBJ2-1; TRBD1 is a possible D gene (5 bases). Sequencing was carried out using peripheral blood. CDR3 DNA: TGCGCCAGCAGCTTGACCCAGGGTCCCAATGAGCAGTTCTTC. Translating gives CASSLTQGPNEQFF.